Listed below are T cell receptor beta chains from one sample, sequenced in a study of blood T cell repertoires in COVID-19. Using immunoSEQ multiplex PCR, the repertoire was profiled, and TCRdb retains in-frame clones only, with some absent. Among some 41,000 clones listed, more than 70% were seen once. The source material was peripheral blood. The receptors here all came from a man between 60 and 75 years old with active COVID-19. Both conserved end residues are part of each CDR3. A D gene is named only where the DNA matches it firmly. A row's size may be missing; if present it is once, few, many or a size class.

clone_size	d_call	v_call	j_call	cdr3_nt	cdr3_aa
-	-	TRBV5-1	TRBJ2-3	TGCGCCAGCAGCTTGGACGGGGTCACAGATACGCAGTATTTT	CASSLDGVTDTQYF
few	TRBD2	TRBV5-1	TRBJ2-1	TGCGCCAGCAGCTTGGGAGCGGGAGGGGGAAATGAGCAGTTCTTC	CASSLGAGGGNEQFF
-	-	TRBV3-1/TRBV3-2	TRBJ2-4	TGTGCCAGCTCTCGGGGCGGGACGGGGAACATTCAGTACTTC	CASSRGGTGNIQYF
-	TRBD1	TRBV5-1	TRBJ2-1	TGCGCCAGCAGCTTAGGACAGGGCGAGGATGAGCAGTTCTTC	CASSLGQGEDEQFF
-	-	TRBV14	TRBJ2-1	TGTGCCAGCAGCCATTACAGGGGGGGATCCTACAATGAGCAGTTCTTC	CASSHYRGGSYNEQFF
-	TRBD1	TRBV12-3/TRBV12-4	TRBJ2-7	TGTGCCAGCAAGAGAGGGGGCTCGTACGAGCAGTACTTC	CASKRGGSYEQYF
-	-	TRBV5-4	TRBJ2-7	TGTGCCAGCAGCTTGGACAAAACCTCCTACGAGCAGTACTTC	CASSLDKTSYEQYF
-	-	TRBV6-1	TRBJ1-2	TGTGCCAGCAGTGAAGTTAATTTGGGGCAGGGCTATGGCTACACCTTC	CASSEVNLGQGYGYTF
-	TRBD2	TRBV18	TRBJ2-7	TGTGCCAGCTCACCAGGTAGCGGGAGGGCCGGAGAGCAGTACTTC	CASSPGSGRAGEQYF
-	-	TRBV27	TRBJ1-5	TGTGCCAGCAGTTTAATCGGGGAGCCCCAGCATTTT	CASSLIGEPQHF
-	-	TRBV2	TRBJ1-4	TGTGCCAGCAGGGCAGGAATGACTAATGAAAAACTGTTTTTT	CASRAGMTNEKLFF
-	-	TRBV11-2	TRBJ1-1	TGTGCCAGCGGGGAGACAGGCGAAGCTTTCTTT	CASGETGEAFF
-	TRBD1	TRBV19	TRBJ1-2	TGTGCCAGTAGTTTGGACAGGATACTCTATGGCTACACCTTC	CASSLDRILYGYTF
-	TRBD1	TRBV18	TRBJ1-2	TGTGCCAGCTCACACGGACAGGGCTTAGGTGGCTACACCTTC	CASSHGQGLGGYTF
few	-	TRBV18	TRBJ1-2	TGTGCCAGCTCACCACAGGGACAAAACTATGGCTACACCTTC	CASSPQGQNYGYTF
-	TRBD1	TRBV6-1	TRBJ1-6	TGTGCCAGCAGTGAGTTGAGGGACAGCGCTTCACCCCTCCACTTT	CASSELRDSASPLHF
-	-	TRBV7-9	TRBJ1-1	TGTGCCAGCGGCACCACCTCGAACACTGAAGCTTTCTTT	CASGTTSNTEAFF
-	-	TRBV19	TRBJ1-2	TGTGCCAGTAGTGGAATCACAGGGTGGGATGGCTACACCTTC	CASSGITGWDGYTF
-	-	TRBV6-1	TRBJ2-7	TGTGCCAGCAGTGAAACCCTGGCGGGTTTCTCCTACGAGCAGTACTTC	CASSETLAGFSYEQYF
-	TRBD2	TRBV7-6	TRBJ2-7	TGTGCCAGCAGCTCCCCGGGACTAGGTATATACGAGCAGTACTTC	CASSSPGLGIYEQYF
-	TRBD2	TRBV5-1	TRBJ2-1	TGCGCCAGCAGCGCGGGACTAGCGGGAGGAGGTGAGCAGTTCTTC	CASSAGLAGGGEQFF
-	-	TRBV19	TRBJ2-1	TGTGCCAGTAGTTCTGGGGACTTCTACAATGAGCAGTTCTTC	CASSSGDFYNEQFF
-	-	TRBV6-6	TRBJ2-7	TGTGCCACCTGGGGGGACTTCTTATCCTACGAGCAGTACTTC	CATWGDFLSYEQYF
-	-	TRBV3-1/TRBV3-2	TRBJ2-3	TGTGCCAGCAGCCCCCAATTGGATACGCAGTATTTT	CASSPQLDTQYF
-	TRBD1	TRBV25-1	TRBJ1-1	TGTGCCAGCAGCAACAGGGGACACACTGAAGCTTTCTTT	CASSNRGHTEAFF
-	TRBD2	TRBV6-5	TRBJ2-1	TGTGCCAGCAGGCTACTAGCGGGAGGGCTGGTTGAGCAGTTCTTC	CASRLLAGGLVEQFF
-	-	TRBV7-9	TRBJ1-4	TGTGCCAGCAGCCGGGAGGTCGAAAAACTGTTTTTT	CASSREVEKLFF
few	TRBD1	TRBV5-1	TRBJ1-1	TGCGCCAGCAGCGGACAGGGTGGGTATGAAGCTTTCTTT	CASSGQGGYEAFF
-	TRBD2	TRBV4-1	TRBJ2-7	TGCGCCAGCAGCCAACCCGGGAGGGCCTGGTACGAGCAGTACTTC	CASSQPGRAWYEQYF
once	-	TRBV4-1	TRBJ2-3	TGCGCCAGCAGCCAAGAGGGGCTAGGGAATACAGATACGCAGTATTTT	CASSQEGLGNTDTQYF
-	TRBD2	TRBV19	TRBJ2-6	TGTGCCAGTAGTAGAGGACTAGCGGGTAGCTCTGGGGCCAACGTCCTGACTTTC	CASSRGLAGSSGANVLTF
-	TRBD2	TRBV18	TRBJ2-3	TGTGCCAGCTCATCACTAGCGGGGGCTAGCACAGATACGCAGTATTTT	CASSSLAGASTDTQYF
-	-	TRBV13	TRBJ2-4	TGTGCCAGCAGCCTAGGGTCCATAGCCAAAAACATTCAGTACTTC	CASSLGSIAKNIQYF
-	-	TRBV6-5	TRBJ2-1	TGTGCCAGCAACCGACTAGGAATGGTCGAGCAGTTCTTC	CASNRLGMVEQFF
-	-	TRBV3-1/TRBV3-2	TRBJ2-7	TGTGCCAGCAGCGGAACGGGCGAGCAGTACTTC	CASSGTGEQYF
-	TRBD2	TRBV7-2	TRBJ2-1	TGTGCCAGCAGCTTACGACTAGCGGACTACAATGAGCAGTTCTTC	CASSLRLADYNEQFF
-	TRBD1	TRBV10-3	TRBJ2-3	TGTGCCATCAGTGAACCGGACAGGTTCCCCACAGATACGCAGTATTTT	CAISEPDRFPTDTQYF
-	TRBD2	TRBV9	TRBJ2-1	TGTGCCAGCAGCGGCGGGCCTAGCGGGAGGGATGAGCAGTTCTTC	CASSGGPSGRDEQFF
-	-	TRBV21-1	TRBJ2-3	TGTGCCAGCAGACCCGGACTAGCGGGAGGAGGTGATACGCAGTATTTT	CASRPGLAGGGDTQYF
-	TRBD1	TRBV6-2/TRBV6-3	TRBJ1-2	TGTGCCAGCAGTTACCCAGACAGGGGACCTGCTAACTATGGCTACACCTTC	CASSYPDRGPANYGYTF
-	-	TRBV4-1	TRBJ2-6	TGCGCCAGCAGCCAAGGGATACTAAGACGGAGTGGCTCTGGGGCCAACGTCCTGACTTTC	CASSQGILRRSGSGANVLTF
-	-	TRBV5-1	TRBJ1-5	TGCGCCAGCAGCCCGGCGGGGTATAGCAATCAGCCCCAGCATTTT	CASSPAGYSNQPQHF
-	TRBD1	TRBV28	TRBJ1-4	TGTGCCAGCAGTAGGACAGGGGGCACTAATGAAAAACTGTTTTTT	CASSRTGGTNEKLFF
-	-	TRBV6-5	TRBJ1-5	TGTGCCAGCAGTTACGGACAAAATAGCAATCAGCCCCAGCATTTT	CASSYGQNSNQPQHF
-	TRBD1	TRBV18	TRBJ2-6	TGTGCCAGCTCACGACTACAGGGGACTGGGGCCAACGTCCTGACTTTC	CASSRLQGTGANVLTF
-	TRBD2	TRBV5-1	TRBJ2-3	TGCGCCAGCAGCGCCGGGACTAGCGGGAAAAGCACAGATACGCAGTATTTT	CASSAGTSGKSTDTQYF
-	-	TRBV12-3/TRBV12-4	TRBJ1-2	TGTGCCAGCAGAGAGCAGGGTAATAGGGGCTACACCTTC	CASREQGNRGYTF
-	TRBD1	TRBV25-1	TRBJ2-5	TGTGCCAGCAGTGAAAGGACAGGGTGGCAGACCCAGTACTTC	CASSERTGWQTQYF
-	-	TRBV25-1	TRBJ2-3	TGTGCCAGCCTAGCGCGCACAGATACGCAGTATTTT	CASLARTDTQYF
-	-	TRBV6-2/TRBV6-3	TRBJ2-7	TGTGCCAGCAGTCATCAGACCTACGAGCAGTACTTC	CASSHQTYEQYF
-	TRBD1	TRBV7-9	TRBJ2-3	TGTGCCAGCAGCTCGAGGACAGGGGCGGGCACAGATACGCAGTATTTT	CASSSRTGAGTDTQYF
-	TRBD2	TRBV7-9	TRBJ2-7	TGTGCCAGCGCTAGCGGTTACTACGAGCAGTACTTC	CASASGYYEQYF
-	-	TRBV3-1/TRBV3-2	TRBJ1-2	TGTGCCAGTGCCAGCCTCGCGGGAGCTCACTCTGGCTACACCTTC	CASASLAGAHSGYTF